The 32 T cell receptor beta chains below come from one sample, sequenced in a study of blood T cells in healthy people across ages. Primed by a sample-barcoded 5' primer and a J-beta primer mix, a second PCR proceeded for roughly 7 to 11 cycles. TCRdb re-analysed the 5' RACE reads in MiXCR, keeping a single row per CDR3 protein. The sample shows 1.6 million or so distinct CDR3 sequences, approximately 32% of them seen only once. Sequenced sample: blood. These receptors came from a woman between 25 and 40 years old in good health.

This clonotype was detected ten times or more. The J gene is TRBJ1-2, the V gene TRBV27; no clear D. Trimming stripped 6 bases from V and 4 bases from J, with 9 bases between. CDR1 MNHEY and CDR2 SMNVEV come from the germline V gene (reference sequence). The CDR3 is made up of 12 amino acids. The CDR3 coding sequence is TGTGCCAGCAGCCTGGACGGCTATGGCTACACCTTC. Amino acids: CASSLDGYGYTF.

The rearrangement links TRBV20-1 to TRBJ2-7, with 11 positions matching TRBD2. The CDR3 spans 15 residues. Germline V gene data show CDR1 as DFQATT and CDR2 as SNEGSKA (reference sequence). The trim removed 1 base at V and 5 bases at J, leaving 7 bases unmatched. CDR3 nucleotide sequence: TGCAGTGCTAGAGTAGCGGGAGGGCCGAGCAACGAGCAGTACTTC. It codes for CSARVAGGPSNEQYF.

This clonotype has only a few counts. The V call is TRBV25-1, the J call TRBJ1-2; 8 bases are shared with TRBD1. CDR1 MGHDK and CDR2 SYGVNS come from the germline V gene. V lost 8 bases to trimming and J lost 6 bases; unmatched junction nucleotides: 11. There are 14 residues in the CDR3. CDR3: CASGPPGGGNGYTF. CDR3 bases: TGTGCCAGCGGACCACCAGGGGGCGGGAATGGCTACACCTTC.

A few counts support this clonotype. The chain uses TRBV2 and TRBJ2-3, with D tentatively TRBD1 (6 bases). Trimming shortened V by 3 bases and J by 0 bases, and 19 bases separated the two germline ends. The CDR3 loop spans 18 amino acids. CDR1 and CDR2 (germline): SNHLY, FYNNEI. The CDR3 sequence is CASSDLKTGLKSTDTQYF. DNA for the CDR3: TGTGCCAGCAGTGACCTCAAGACAGGCCTAAAAAGCACAGATACGCAGTATTTT.

This chain uses TRBV20-1 with TRBJ2-7; 12 nucleotides match TRBD2. The CDR3 length is 16 residues. The junction had 6 bases not matched to a gene; V was cut back by 1 base and J by 2 bases. Germline CDR1 reads DFQATT; CDR2 reads SNEGSKA (reference sequence). The DNA of the CDR3 is TGCAGTGCTAGAGGGACTAGCGGGACGGGACCCTACGAGCAGTACTTC. Its translation is CSARGTSGTGPYEQYF.

The sample holds a few counts of this clonotype. V usage is TRBV6-5 and J usage is TRBJ2-1; 11 nucleotides line up with TRBD1. The CDR3 loop spans 16 amino acids. V shed 6 bases and J 1 base; nucleotides not matched to a gene: 5. CDR1 is MNHEY, CDR2 SVGAGI, per germline. CDR3 bases: TGTGCCAGCAGCCGCGGGACAGGGGGGTCCTACAATGAGCAGTTCTTC. Protein sequence: CASSRGTGGSYNEQFF.

The chain uses TRBV7-2 and TRBJ1-5; D is ambiguous. Germline V lookup: CDR1 SGHTA, CDR2 FQGNSA. Trimming removed 5 bases at V and 0 bases at J, with 17 bases between. The CDR3 totals 17 residues. CDR3 loop: CASSPGAGGYSNQPQHF. The CDR3, as DNA: TGTGCCAGCAGCCCAGGAGCGGGCGGGTATAGCAATCAGCCCCAGCATTTT.

Turning to this clonotype: A read error may produce the germline difference seen at one junction end. The genes are TRBV6-4 and TRBJ2-3, with a tentative D call TRBD1 (6 bases). Per germline, CDR1 MRHNA and CDR2 SNTAGT. This CDR3 region has 14 residues. CDR3 coding DNA: TGTGCCACCAGTTCATCCGGGACACCCACAAAGGAGTATTTT. Protein sequence: CATSSSGTPTKEYF.

This clonotype was seen many times. V usage is TRBV29-1 and J usage is TRBJ2-7; D is possibly TRBD2 (5 bases). This CDR3 is 13 amino acids long. Trimming took off 2 bases at V and 3 bases at J, with 11 bases between the two ends. CDR1 is SQVTM, CDR2 ANQGSEA, per germline. The CDR3 loop reads CSVEIPGDYEQYF. CDR3 bases: TGCAGCGTTGAAATCCCCGGGGACTACGAGCAGTACTTC.

The count of this clonotype is one. The chain couples TRBV28 to TRBJ2-5, with 8 bases matching TRBD1. After removal of 0 bases from V and 4 bases from J, the junction contained 4 bases not matched to a gene. Germline V gene lookup returns CDR1 MDHEN and CDR2 SYDVKM. This CDR3 region has 15 residues. This CDR3 reads CASSLWTGDRETQYF. DNA for the CDR3: TGTGCCAGCAGTTTATGGACAGGGGACCGAGAGACCCAGTACTTC.

J is TRBJ1-4 and V is TRBV3-1, with D unresolved. Per the germline V gene, CDR1 is LGHDT and CDR2 is YNNKEL (reference sequence). The CDR3 loop spans 13 amino acids. V lost 8 bases to trimming and J lost 8 bases, with 15 bases between them. The CDR3 loop reads CASRTSGEEKLFF. Here the CDR3 DNA reads TGTGCCAGCCGGACCAGCGGAGAAGAAAAACTGTTTTTT.

Only one count was recorded for this clonotype. The chain has TRBV25-1 and TRBJ1-2; no clear D. Per the germline V gene, CDR1 is MGHDK and CDR2 is SYGVNS. The V end lost 2 bases, the J end lost 4 bases, and 8 bases lay between the germline ends. CDR3 length equals 13 residues. The CDR3: CASSEGDLYGYTF. The CDR3 region has the DNA TGTGCCAGCAGTGAAGGGGATCTCTATGGCTACACCTTC.

This clonotype was counted a few times. The chain is built from TRBV5-1 and TRBJ2-7; a possible D gene is TRBD1 (6 bases). The CDR3 totals 13 residues. With 2 bases removed from V and 5 bases from J, the gap between germline ends came to 11 bases. CDR1 SGHRS and CDR2 YFSETQ come from the germline V gene. The CDR3 DNA reads TGCGCCAGCAGCTTCCAGGGGACCGACGAGCAGTACTTC. This encodes CASSFQGTDEQYF.

This rearrangement joins TRBV11-2 to TRBJ2-1; 7 bases match TRBD2. This CDR3 contains 17 residues. In germline, CDR1 is SGHAT, CDR2 FQNNGV. Unmatched junction bases numbered 15, after V lost 5 bases and J lost 5 bases. The DNA for the CDR3 is TGTGCCAGCAGCCACAAGCTGGTGGCGGGGGATAACAATGAGCAGTTCTTC. Protein: CASSHKLVAGDNNEQFF.

The V call is TRBV3-1, the J call TRBJ2-3; possibly TRBD1 or TRBD2 for D (6 bases each). Trimming took 3 bases from V and 4 from J, leaving 14 bases between them. The CDR3 spans 15 residues. The germline V gene encodes CDR1 LGHDT and CDR2 YNNKEL (reference sequence). The DNA of the CDR3 is TGTGCCAGCAGCCAGCGGGATAGGGGGGCAGATACGCAGTATTTT. This translates into CASSQRDRGADTQYF.

This chain uses TRBV20-1 with TRBJ2-1; the D gene is possibly TRBD2 (5 bases). V gave up 5 bases and J gave up 0 bases, with 14 bases separating them. This CDR3 is 15 amino acids long. The V gene's germline CDR1 is DFQATT and CDR2 SNEGSKA (reference sequence). CDR3 sequence reads: CSARRTLISYNEQFF. The DNA for the CDR3 is TGCAGTGCTCGAAGGACTCTTATCTCCTACAATGAGCAGTTCTTC.

This clonotype has a handful of counts. This sequence joins TRBV3-1 and TRBJ1-5; D ambiguous. The CDR3 is 13 residues long. Germline loops: CDR1 LGHDT, CDR2 YNNKEL (reference sequence). V lost 3 bases to trimming and J lost 6 bases, with 9 bases between them. CDR3 protein: CASSQGGIQPQHF. In nucleotides, the CDR3 is TGTGCCAGCAGCCAGGGAGGAATTCAGCCCCAGCATTTT.

In nucleotides, the CDR3 is TGTGCCAGCAGCTTGTGGGTGATCGGCAATGAGCAGTTCTTC. Translating gives CASSLWVIGNEQFF. The chain combines TRBV5-5 with TRBJ2-1; D is unclear. The CDR3 spans 14 residues. V lost 1 base and J lost 6, with 11 bases in between. The V gene's germline CDR1 is SGHKS and CDR2 YYEKEE (reference sequence).

This sequence joins TRBV5-5 and TRBJ2-3; 10 nucleotides agree with TRBD2. This CDR3 is 16 amino acids long. Germline CDR1 and CDR2: SGHKS and YYEKEE (reference sequence). J was trimmed by 0 bases and V by 5 bases; bases with no gene match: 6. CDR3 DNA sequence: TGTGCCAGCAGTCGCACGACTAGCGGGAGCACAGATACGCAGTATTTT. As protein: CASSRTTSGSTDTQYF.

This clonotype came up a few times. The chain couples TRBV9 to TRBJ2-1; 11 nucleotides align to TRBD2. CDR3 size: 16 residues. CDR1 is SGDLS and CDR2 is YYNGEE in the germline V gene. V gave up 3 bases and J gave up 1 base; unmatched junction bases: 3. CDR3 bases: TGTGCCAGCAGCGGTGGGACTAGCGGTTCCTACAATGAGCAGTTCTTC. Its protein product is CASSGGTSGSYNEQFF.

This clonotype was recorded only once. The chain uses TRBV20-1 and TRBJ1-1; 7 bases align to TRBD1. V lost 1 base, J lost 5 bases, and 7 bases stayed unmatched. Germline assignment: CDR1 DFQATT and CDR2 SNEGSKA (reference sequence). This CDR3 spans 14 amino acids. Written as DNA, the CDR3 is TGCAGTGCTAGAGTTCCCCCGACAGGGACTGAAGCTTTCTTT. Its protein product is CSARVPPTGTEAFF.

This clonotype has a handful of counts. V is TRBV28 and J is TRBJ2-3; 10 bases agree with TRBD1. Per germline, CDR1 MDHEN and CDR2 SYDVKM. The trim removed 5 bases at V and 6 bases at J, leaving 8 bases unmatched. There are 15 residues in the CDR3. The CDR3, as DNA: TGTGCCAGCAGTCCCGGACAGGGGGAATCGGATACGCAGTATTTT. Protein product: CASSPGQGESDTQYF.

V gene TRBV29-1 combines with J gene TRBJ2-4; 11 bases agree with TRBD1. The CDR3 is 16 amino acids. Germline CDR1 SQVTM, CDR2 ANQGSEA. After removal of 1 base from V and 8 bases from J, the junction contained 10 bases not matched to a gene. DNA of the CDR3: TGCAGCGTTGAAGGTCCGGACAGGGGGCCGAGATACATTCAGTACTTC. Translation: CSVEGPDRGPRYIQYF.

This clonotype showed up just a few times. This sequence joins TRBV6-6 and TRBJ2-1, with D possibly TRBD2 on 6 matching bases. The germline V gene has CDR1 MNHNY and CDR2 SVGAGI (reference sequence). V was trimmed by 6 bases and J by 8 bases, leaving 20 bases between them. CDR3 size: 15 residues. The CDR3 DNA is TGTGCCAGCAGGGTGGATCGGCTAGCGAGGGATGAGCAGTTCTTC. It yields the protein CASRVDRLARDEQFF.

The rearrangement uses TRBV28 and TRBJ2-7, with no clear D. This CDR3 is 12 amino acids long. Per the germline V gene, CDR1 is MDHEN and CDR2 is SYDVKM. The V end was cut by 5 bases, the J end by 5 bases, with 10 bases between. The CDR3 bases are TGTGCCAGCAGTATCACAGAAGACGAGCAGTACTTC. The encoded protein is CASSITEDEQYF. Full variable domain (missing parts from reference TRBV28 and TRBJ2-7): DVKVTQSSRYLVKRTGEKVFLECVQDMDHENMFWYRQDPGLGLRLIYFSYDVKMKEKGDIPEGYSVSREKKERFSLILESASTNQTSMYLCASSITEDEQYFGPGTRLTVT.

The chain has TRBV27 and TRBJ2-7; the match to TRBD2 covers 15 bases. The junction had 10 bases not matched to a gene; V was cut back by 7 bases and J by 3 bases. The CDR3 spans 17 residues. Germline CDR1 reads MNHEY; CDR2 reads SMNVEV (reference sequence). As DNA, the CDR3 is TGTGCCAGCATGGATTCGGGACTAGCGGGAGGAGTCTACGAGCAGTACTTC. Its translation is CASMDSGLAGGVYEQYF.

As regards this clonotype: An end of the junction does not agree with germline; a read error may underlie this. The chain recombines TRBV6-2 or TRBV6-3 with TRBJ1-5, with D possibly TRBD1 on 6 matching bases. CDR1 and CDR2 (germline): MNHEY, SVGEGT. The CDR3 sequence is 17 residues long. The chain's CDR3 is CANSSTLETGKGQPQHF. The CDR3 coding sequence is TGTGCCAACAGTTCAACCCTGGAAACAGGGAAGGGTCAGCCCCAGCATTTT.

J is TRBJ1-6 and V is TRBV27, with 9 bases aligning to TRBD1. In germline, CDR1 is MNHEY, CDR2 SMNVEV (reference sequence). The trim removed 1 base at V and 5 bases at J, leaving 3 bases unmatched. The CDR3 covers 16 residues. The CDR3, as DNA: TGTGCCAGCAGTTTATGGGACAGGGTCCATAATTCACCCCTCCACTTT. Translation gives CASSLWDRVHNSPLHF.

This clonotype has just a few counts. The CDR3 region has the DNA TGCGCCAGCAGCTGGGGGGGATTACAGGGGGCGACTGAAGCTTTCTTT. Its translation: CASSWGGLQGATEAFF. This chain links TRBV5-1 with TRBJ1-1, with 9 nucleotides matching TRBD1. CDR3 length equals 16 residues. CDR1 is SGHRS, CDR2 YFSETQ, per germline. J gave up 5 bases and V 3 bases, and 11 bases lay outside the gene matches.

Concerning this clonotype: A much larger clone lies a single base off, so this may be a read error. The rearrangement joins TRBV20-1 to TRBJ2-7; 7 bases fit TRBD2. The CDR3 spans 15 residues. Germline V gene lookup returns CDR1 DFQATT and CDR2 SNEGSKA (reference sequence). The trim removed 3 bases at V and 6 bases at J, leaving 14 bases unmatched. In DNA, the CDR3 is TGCAGTGCTAGGGAGTGGTGGGAGGGCCTCGGCGAGCAGTACTTC. It specifies CSAREWWEGLGEQYF.

V usage is TRBV7-9 and J usage is TRBJ1-1, with D tentatively TRBD1 (5 bases). Germline CDR1 SEHNR, CDR2 FQNEAQ (reference sequence). The CDR3 runs to 14 residues. V dropped 5 bases and J dropped 8 bases, with 18 bases sitting between them. CDR3 in amino acids: CASSPAGGVGEAFF. The CDR3 DNA reads as TGTGCCAGCAGCCCCGCGGGAGGGGTAGGGGAAGCTTTCTTT.

In the case of this clonotype: The junction and the germline gene differ at one end; a read error may be behind it. The chain combines TRBV4-2 with TRBJ1-1, with 7 bases identical to TRBD1. This CDR3 region has 14 residues. The germline gives CDR1 LGHNA, CDR2 YNFKEQ. The CDR3 here is CTSSAPRWDSEAFF. DNA of the CDR3: TGTACCAGCAGCGCCCCCCGGTGGGACAGTGAAGCTTTCTTT.